These T cell receptor beta chains were read from a single sample in a study of T cell responses to AZD1222 COVID-19 vaccine. Produced via immunoSEQ multiplex PCR; TCRdb's table is partial and in-frame only. The table includes over 100,000 clones, about nine tenths detected once. The specimen was peripheral blood, collected on day 0 of AZD1222 vaccination. The receptors here all came from an adult in good health. Each CDR3 is given with its conserved first and last residue. The D gene is left open where the match is weak. The size field is filled for only some rows; it gives once, few, many or a size class.

j_gene,d_gene,v_gene,abundance,CDR3aa,CDR3nt
TRBJ1-2,TRBD1,TRBV11-2,NA,CASSLGFRDRGDGYTF,TGTGCCAGCAGCCTAGGCTTTAGGGACAGGGGGGATGGCTACACCTTC
TRBJ2-5,TRBD1,TRBV18,NA,CASSPGQGEETQYF,TGTGCCAGCTCACCGGGACAGGGTGAAGAGACCCAGTACTTC
TRBJ1-2,TRBD1,TRBV18,NA,CASSPSAGQGYGYTF,TGTGCCAGCTCACCAAGTGCGGGACAGGGCTATGGCTACACCTTC
TRBJ2-3,NA,TRBV29-1,NA,CSVVPGTDTQYF,TGCAGCGTCGTTCCCGGGACAGATACGCAGTATTTT
TRBJ2-3,TRBD2,TRBV10-1,NA,CASSETGGPVSMDTQYF,TGCGCCAGCAGTGAGACGGGGGGGCCGGTGTCTATGGATACGCAGTATTTT
TRBJ1-1,NA,TRBV7-9,NA,CASSKTVGTEAFF,TGTGCCAGCAGCAAGACAGTGGGGACTGAAGCTTTCTTT
TRBJ1-1,NA,TRBV6-5,NA,CASREVGMNTEAFF,TGTGCCAGCAGGGAGGTTGGGATGAACACTGAAGCTTTCTTT
TRBJ1-3,NA,TRBV4-2,NA,CASSQDQGKYGNTIYF,TGTGCCAGCAGCCAAGATCAAGGGAAATATGGAAACACCATATATTTT
TRBJ1-6,NA,TRBV3-1/TRBV3-2,once,CASSQDSPLHF,TGTGCCAGCAGCCAGGACTCACCCCTCCACTTT
TRBJ1-6,TRBD1,TRBV4-3,NA,CASSQEEGGHSPLHF,TGCGCCAGCAGCCAAGAGGAAGGGGGCCATTCACCCCTCCACTTT
TRBJ2-7,TRBD2,TRBV20-1,NA,CSASSGGPGSNEQYF,TGCAGTGCTAGTTCGGGGGGGCCAGGGAGTAACGAGCAGTACTTC
TRBJ1-6,NA,TRBV6-5,NA,CASSFTAVPNSPLHF,TGTGCCAGCAGTTTCACCGCGGTCCCCAATTCACCCCTCCACTTT
TRBJ2-7,TRBD1,TRBV9,NA,CASSESGTGDEQYF,TGTGCCAGCAGCGAATCCGGGACAGGGGACGAGCAGTACTTC
TRBJ1-5,TRBD1,TRBV7-8,NA,CASSIRTGEDQPQHF,TGTGCCAGCAGCATCAGGACAGGGGAGGATCAGCCCCAGCATTTT
TRBJ1-2,TRBD1,TRBV5-4,NA,CASSYGQAGGYTF,TGTGCCAGCAGCTACGGACAGGCTGGCGGCTACACCTTC
TRBJ1-3,TRBD1,TRBV7-8,NA,CASSINRGHGSTIYF,TGTGCCAGCAGCATCAACAGGGGGCACGGAAGCACCATATATTTT
TRBJ2-1,TRBD2,TRBV27,NA,CASSLSGSNNEQFF,TGTGCCAGCAGCCTCAGCGGGAGCAACAATGAGCAGTTCTTC
TRBJ2-1,NA,TRBV5-6,NA,CASSLAGDNEQFF,TGTGCCAGCAGCTTGGCCGGGGACAATGAGCAGTTCTTC
TRBJ1-6,NA,TRBV10-2,NA,CASSDPDSPLHF,TGCGCCAGCAGTGACCCAGATTCACCCCTCCACTTT
TRBJ1-3,NA,TRBV6-5,NA,CASSPAGVGNTIYF,TGTGCCAGCAGCCCCGCTGGGGTTGGAAACACCATATATTTT
TRBJ1-1,NA,TRBV10-2,NA,CASGGVLNTEAFF,TGCGCCAGCGGGGGGGTATTGAACACTGAAGCTTTCTTT
TRBJ1-4,NA,TRBV6-5,NA,CASRIGEKLFF,TGTGCCAGCCGAATAGGTGAAAAACTGTTTTTT
TRBJ1-1,NA,TRBV2,NA,CASSGGTEAFF,TGTGCCAGCTCAGGTGGGACTGAAGCTTTCTTT
TRBJ2-2,NA,TRBV5-1,NA,CASSSNGRRTGELFF,TGCGCCAGCAGCTCTAACGGGCGACGGACCGGGGAGCTGTTTTTT
TRBJ2-6,TRBD1,TRBV5-1,NA,CASSFTGVPNVLTF,TGCGCCAGCAGCTTTACAGGGGTTCCCAACGTCCTGACTTTC
TRBJ1-1,TRBD1,TRBV18,NA,CASSPWTGDTEAFF,TGTGCCAGCTCACCGTGGACAGGGGACACTGAAGCTTTCTTT
TRBJ2-7,NA,TRBV5-1,NA,CASSLVSGGGYEQYF,TGCGCCAGCAGCTTGGTTTCAGGGGGAGGTTACGAGCAGTACTTC